This T cell receptor beta chain was sequenced for a study of T cells in Graves' hyperthyroidism and ophthalmopathy. Background on the study: Peripheral blood collection took place at initial diagnosis, before any treatment. Study-wide points: Stable hyperthyroidism and ophthalmopathy were separated using 13 V-J signatures.

This clonotype appeared many times. Its target is unknown. There were TCR beta CDR3 regions amplified from RNA transcripts. HTBI primers were used for first-round RT-PCR of the TCR CDR3. TCRdb re-analysed the multiplex PCR reads in MiXCR, keeping a single row per CDR3 protein. The data show around 300,000 distinct CDR3 sequences, with roughly 19% seen just once and about 40% held by the top ten. Uncontrolled infection, other autoimmune disease, pregnancy or lactation excluded patients. Sequencing used blood. The receptor comes from a man aged 50-59 years with Graves' ophthalmopathy.

The CDR3 DNA reads as TGTGCCAGCAATAGCGGGGGGCTTTCCTACAATGAGCAGTTCTTC. It is translated as CASNSGGLSYNEQFF. V usage is TRBV2 and J usage is TRBJ2-1, with TRBD2 identical over 10 bases. The CDR3 spans 15 residues. CDR1 and CDR2 (germline): SNHLY, FYNNEI. Trimming at V came to 7 bases and at J to 1 base, leaving 4 bases not matched to a gene.